The entry below describes one T cell receptor (beta chain). The data belong to a study of blood T cell repertoires in COVID-19. On the study more broadly: Samples representing acute and convalescent COVID-19 were sourced from the United States, Italy and Spain.

TCRdb's table, derived via immunoSEQ multiplex PCR, lists solely in-frame clones and lacks some. The data show under 200,000 clones, around four fifths seen once. The sequence came from a woman older than 75 with acute or convalescent COVID-19. The sequencing sample was made of peripheral blood.

The CDR3 nucleotides are TGTGCCAGCAGCTCGACAGGCCACCCGTCAGATACGCAGTATTTT. This gives the protein CASSSTGHPSDTQYF. The chain is built from TRBV7-3 and TRBJ2-3; D might be TRBD1 (6 bases). V gave up 4 bases and J gave up 4 bases, with 15 bases separating them. The CDR3 has 15 amino acids. In germline, CDR1 is SGHTA, CDR2 FQGTGA.